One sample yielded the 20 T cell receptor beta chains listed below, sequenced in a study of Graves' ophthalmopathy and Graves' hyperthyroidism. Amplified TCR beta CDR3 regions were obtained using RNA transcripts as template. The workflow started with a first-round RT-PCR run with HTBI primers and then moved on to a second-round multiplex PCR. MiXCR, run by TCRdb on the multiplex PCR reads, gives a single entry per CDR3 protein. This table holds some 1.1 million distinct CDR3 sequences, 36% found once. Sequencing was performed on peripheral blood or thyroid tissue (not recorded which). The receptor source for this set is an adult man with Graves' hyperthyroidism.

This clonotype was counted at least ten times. CDR3 DNA sequence: TGCGCCAGCAGCTTGGATGCCAGAAAAAGCTATGGCTACACCTTC. Its translation: CASSLDARKSYGYTF. The V and J genes are TRBV5-1 and TRBJ1-2; D remains unclear. Germline V gene lookup returns CDR1 SGHRS and CDR2 YFSETQ. The CDR3 consists of 15 residues. Trimming took off 0 bases at V and 4 bases at J, with 13 bases between the two ends. The variable domain in full, completed from reference TRBV5-1 and TRBJ1-2, reads KAGVTQTPRYLIKTRGQQVTLSCSPISGHRSVSWYQQTPGQGLQFLFEYFSETQRNKGNFPGRFSGRQFSNSRSEMNVSTLELGDSALYLCASSLDARKSYGYTFGSGTRLTVV.

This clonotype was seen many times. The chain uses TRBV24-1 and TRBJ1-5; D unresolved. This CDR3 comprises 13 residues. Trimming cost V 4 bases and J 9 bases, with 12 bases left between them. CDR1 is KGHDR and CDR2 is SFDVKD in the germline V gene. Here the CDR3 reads CATSDHVNAPQHF. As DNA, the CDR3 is TGTGCCACCAGTGACCACGTTAATGCGCCCCAGCATTTT.

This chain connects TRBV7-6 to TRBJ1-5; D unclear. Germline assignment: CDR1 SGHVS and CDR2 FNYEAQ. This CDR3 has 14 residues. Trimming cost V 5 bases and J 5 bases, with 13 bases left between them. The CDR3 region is CASSTWGGDQPQHF. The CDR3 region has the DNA TGTGCCAGCAGCACGTGGGGTGGCGATCAGCCCCAGCATTTT.

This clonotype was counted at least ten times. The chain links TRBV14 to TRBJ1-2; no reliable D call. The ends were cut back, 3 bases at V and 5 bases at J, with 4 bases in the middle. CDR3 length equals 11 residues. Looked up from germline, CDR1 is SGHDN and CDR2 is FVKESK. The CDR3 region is CASSQEYGYTF. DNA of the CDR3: TGTGCCAGCAGCCAGGAGTATGGCTACACCTTC.

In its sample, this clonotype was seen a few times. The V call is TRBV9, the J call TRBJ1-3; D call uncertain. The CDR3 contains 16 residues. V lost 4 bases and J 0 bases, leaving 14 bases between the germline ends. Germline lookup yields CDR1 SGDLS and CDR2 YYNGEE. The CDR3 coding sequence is TGTGCCAGCAGCCCCCAGTACGGGTTCTCTGGAAACACCATATATTTT. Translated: CASSPQYGFSGNTIYF.

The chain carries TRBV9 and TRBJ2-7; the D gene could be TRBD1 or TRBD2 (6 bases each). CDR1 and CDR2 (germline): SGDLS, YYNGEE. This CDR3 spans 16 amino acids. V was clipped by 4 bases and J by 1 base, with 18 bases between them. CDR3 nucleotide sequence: TGTGCCAGCAGCCCAGCGGGCAGGGGAGTATCCTACGAGCAGTACTTC. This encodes CASSPAGRGVSYEQYF.

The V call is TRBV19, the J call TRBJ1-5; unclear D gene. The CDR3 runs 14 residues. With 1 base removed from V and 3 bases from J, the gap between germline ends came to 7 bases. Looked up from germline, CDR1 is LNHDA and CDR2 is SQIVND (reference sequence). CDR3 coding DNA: TGTGCCAGTAGTATAGGGGATACCAATCAGCCCCAGCATTTT. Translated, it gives CASSIGDTNQPQHF.

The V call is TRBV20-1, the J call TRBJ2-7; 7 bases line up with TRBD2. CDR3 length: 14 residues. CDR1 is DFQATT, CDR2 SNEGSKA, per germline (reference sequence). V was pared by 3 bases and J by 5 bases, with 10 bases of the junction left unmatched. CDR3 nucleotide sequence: TGCAGTGCTAGTAAAGCGGGAAGAGGAAACGAGCAGTACTTC. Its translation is CSASKAGRGNEQYF.

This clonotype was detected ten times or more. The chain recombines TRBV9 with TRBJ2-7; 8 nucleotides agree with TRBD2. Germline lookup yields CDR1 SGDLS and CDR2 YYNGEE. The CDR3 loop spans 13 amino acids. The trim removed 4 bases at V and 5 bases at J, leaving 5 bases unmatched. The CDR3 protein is CASSPGGRNEQYF. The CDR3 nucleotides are TGTGCCAGCAGCCCTGGCGGGAGGAACGAGCAGTACTTC.

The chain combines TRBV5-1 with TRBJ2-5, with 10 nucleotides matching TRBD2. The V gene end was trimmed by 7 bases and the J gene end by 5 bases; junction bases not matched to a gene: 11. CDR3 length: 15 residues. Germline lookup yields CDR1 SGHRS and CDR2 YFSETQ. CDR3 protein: CASRERAGGGETQYF. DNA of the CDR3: TGCGCCAGCCGTGAGCGAGCGGGAGGGGGGGAGACCCAGTACTTC.

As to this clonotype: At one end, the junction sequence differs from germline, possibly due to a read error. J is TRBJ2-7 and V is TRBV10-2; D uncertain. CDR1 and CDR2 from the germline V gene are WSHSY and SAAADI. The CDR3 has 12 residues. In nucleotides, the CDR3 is TGCGCCATCAGTGCTCGGGCCTACGAGCAGTGCTTC. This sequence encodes CAISARAYEQCF.

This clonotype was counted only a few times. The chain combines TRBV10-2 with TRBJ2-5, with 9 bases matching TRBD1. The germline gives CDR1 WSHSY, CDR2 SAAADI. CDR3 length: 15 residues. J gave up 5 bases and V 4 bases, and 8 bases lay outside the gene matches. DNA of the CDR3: TGCGCCAGCAGTGCAGTAGACAGGGGGACGGAGACCCAGTACTTC. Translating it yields CASSAVDRGTETQYF.

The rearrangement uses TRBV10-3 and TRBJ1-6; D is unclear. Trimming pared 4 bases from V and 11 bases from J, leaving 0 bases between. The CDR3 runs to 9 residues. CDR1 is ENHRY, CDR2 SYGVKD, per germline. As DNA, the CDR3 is TGTGCCATCAGTGCACCCCTCCACTTT. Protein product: CAISAPLHF.

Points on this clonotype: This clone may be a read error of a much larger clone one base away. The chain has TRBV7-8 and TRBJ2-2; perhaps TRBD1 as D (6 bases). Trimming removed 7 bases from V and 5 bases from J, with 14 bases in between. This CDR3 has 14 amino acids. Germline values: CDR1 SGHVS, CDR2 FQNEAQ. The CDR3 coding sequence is TGTGCCAGCAACTTTCGAAGGGGGACCGGGGAGCTGTTTTTT. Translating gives CASNFRRGTGELFF.

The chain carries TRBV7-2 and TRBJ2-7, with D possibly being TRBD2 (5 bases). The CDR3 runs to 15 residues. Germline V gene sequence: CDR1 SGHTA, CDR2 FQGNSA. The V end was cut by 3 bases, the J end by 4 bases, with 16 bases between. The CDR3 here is CASSFEIGMGYEQYF. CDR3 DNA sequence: TGTGCCAGCAGCTTCGAAATCGGGATGGGTTACGAGCAGTACTTC.

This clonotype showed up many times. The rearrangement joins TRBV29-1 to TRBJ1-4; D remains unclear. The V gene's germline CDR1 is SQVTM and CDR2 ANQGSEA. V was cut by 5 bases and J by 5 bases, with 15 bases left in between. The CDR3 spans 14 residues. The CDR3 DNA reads TGCAGCGTTCAGCCCGTCGGCCCGAATGAAAAACTGTTTTTT. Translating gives CSVQPVGPNEKLFF.

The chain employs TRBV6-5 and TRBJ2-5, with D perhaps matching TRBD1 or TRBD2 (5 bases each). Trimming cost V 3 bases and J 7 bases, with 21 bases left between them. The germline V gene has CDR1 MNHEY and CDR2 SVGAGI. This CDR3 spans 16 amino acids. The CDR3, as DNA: TGTGCCAGCAGTTATGGGGGTTCTTTTAGGGTCGGGACCCAGTACTTC. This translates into CASSYGGSFRVGTQYF.

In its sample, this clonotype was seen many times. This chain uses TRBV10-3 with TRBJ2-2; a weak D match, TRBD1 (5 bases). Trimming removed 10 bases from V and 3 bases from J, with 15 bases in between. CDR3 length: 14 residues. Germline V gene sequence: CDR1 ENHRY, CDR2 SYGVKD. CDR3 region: CASWQGMDTGELFF. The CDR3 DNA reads TGTGCCAGCTGGCAGGGAATGGACACCGGGGAGCTGTTTTTT.

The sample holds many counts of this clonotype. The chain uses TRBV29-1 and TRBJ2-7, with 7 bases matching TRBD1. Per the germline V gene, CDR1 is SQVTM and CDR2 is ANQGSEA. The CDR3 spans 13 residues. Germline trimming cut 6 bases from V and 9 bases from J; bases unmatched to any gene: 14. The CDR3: CSVRRQGRVGQYF. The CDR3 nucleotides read TGCAGCGTGCGCCGACAGGGTAGGGTGGGGCAGTACTTC.

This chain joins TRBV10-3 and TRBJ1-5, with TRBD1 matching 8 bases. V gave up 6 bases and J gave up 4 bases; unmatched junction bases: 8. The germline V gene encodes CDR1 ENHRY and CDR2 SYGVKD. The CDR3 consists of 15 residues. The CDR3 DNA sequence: TGTGCCATCAGCTACAGTCGACAGGGGAATCAGCCCCAGCATTTT. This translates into CAISYSRQGNQPQHF.